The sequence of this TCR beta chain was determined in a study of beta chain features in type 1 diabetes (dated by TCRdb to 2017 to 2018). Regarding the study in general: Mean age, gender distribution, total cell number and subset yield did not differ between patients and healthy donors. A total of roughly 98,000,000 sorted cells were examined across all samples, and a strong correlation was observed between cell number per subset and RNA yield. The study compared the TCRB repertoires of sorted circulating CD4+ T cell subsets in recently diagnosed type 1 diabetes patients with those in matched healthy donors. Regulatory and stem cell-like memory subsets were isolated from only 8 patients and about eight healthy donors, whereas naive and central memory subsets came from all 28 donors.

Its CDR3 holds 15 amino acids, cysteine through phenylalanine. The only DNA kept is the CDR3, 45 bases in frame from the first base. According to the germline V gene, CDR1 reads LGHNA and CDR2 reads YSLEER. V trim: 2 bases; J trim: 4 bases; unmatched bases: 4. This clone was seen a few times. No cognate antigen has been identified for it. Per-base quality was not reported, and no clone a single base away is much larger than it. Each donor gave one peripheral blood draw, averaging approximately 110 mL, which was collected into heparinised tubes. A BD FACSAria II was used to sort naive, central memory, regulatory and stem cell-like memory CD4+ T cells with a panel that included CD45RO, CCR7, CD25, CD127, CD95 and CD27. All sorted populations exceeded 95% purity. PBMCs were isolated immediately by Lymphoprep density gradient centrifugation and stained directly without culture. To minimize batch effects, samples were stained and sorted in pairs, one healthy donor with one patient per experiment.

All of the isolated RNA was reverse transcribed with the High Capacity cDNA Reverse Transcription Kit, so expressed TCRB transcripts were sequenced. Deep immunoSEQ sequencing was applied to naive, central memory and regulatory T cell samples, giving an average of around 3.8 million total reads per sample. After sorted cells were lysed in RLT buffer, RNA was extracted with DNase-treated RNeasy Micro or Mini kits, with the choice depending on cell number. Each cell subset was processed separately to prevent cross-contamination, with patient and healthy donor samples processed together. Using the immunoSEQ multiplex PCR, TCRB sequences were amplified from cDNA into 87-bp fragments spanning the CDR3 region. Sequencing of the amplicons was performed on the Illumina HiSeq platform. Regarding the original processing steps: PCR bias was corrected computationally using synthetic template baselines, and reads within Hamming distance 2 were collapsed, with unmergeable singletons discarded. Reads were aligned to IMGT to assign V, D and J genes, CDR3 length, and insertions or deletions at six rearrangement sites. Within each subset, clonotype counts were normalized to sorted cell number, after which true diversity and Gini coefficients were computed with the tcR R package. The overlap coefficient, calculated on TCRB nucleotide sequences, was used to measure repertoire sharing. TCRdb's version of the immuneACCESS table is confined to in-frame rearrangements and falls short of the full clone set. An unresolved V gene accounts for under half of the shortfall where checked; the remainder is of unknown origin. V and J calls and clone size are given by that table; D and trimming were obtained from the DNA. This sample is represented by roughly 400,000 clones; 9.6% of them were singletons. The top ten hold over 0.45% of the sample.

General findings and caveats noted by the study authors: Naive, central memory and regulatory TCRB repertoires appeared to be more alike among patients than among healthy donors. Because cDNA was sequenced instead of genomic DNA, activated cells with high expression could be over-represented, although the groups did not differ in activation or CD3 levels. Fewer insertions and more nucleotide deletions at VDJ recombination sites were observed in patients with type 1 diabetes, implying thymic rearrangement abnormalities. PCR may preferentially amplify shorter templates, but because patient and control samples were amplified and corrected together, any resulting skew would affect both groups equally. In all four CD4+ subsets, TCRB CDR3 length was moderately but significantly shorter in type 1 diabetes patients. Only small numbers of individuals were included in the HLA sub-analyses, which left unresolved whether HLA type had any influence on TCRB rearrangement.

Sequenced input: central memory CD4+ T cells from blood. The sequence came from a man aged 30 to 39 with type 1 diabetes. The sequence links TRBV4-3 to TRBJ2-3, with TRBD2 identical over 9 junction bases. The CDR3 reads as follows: CASSQSRLAADTQYF. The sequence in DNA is TGCGCCAGCAGCCAATCTCGACTAGCGGCAGATACGCAGTATTTT.